This T cell receptor (beta chain) was identified during a study of T cell repertoires in cytomegalovirus infection. Study-wide context: Newly reported HLA-C-restricted and thoroughly characterized HLA-B-restricted CMV epitopes were employed.

Overall study results and limits: Cumulative frequency (of public TCR beta family members) identified carriers of CMV plus the relevant HLA.

Turning to this clonotype: Its antigen is not identified.

TCRdb re-analysed the reads in MiXCR, keeping a single row per CDR3 protein. This sample carries around 500,000 distinct CDR3 sequences, roughly 42% of them seen once, and the ten largest clones take just under 45%. Here the sequenced sample was cultured PBMCs, taken from culture after CMV antigen stimulation. This sequence was found in a human donor in good health (CMV status not recorded). Some clones in this sample may be carry-over from other donors' samples.

The CDR3 here is CASSPRGPGEQYF. CDR3 DNA: TGTGCCAGCAGTCCCCGGGGGCCGGGCGAGCAGTACTTC. This sequence joins TRBV7-9 and TRBJ2-7; D tentatively reads TRBD1 or TRBD2 (6 bases each). V was shortened by 6 bases and J by 6 bases, with 15 bases between the two germline ends. Germline V gene data show CDR1 as SEHNR and CDR2 as FQNEAQ (reference sequence). This CDR3 region has 13 residues.